This paragraph covers one TCR beta chain sequence. The CDR3 consists of 14 residues. V dropped 5 bases and J dropped 10 bases, with 18 bases sitting between them. From germline, CDR1 is SGHTA and CDR2 FQGTGA. This entry belongs to a study of glioma-infiltrating T cells after dendritic cell vaccination. Background on the study: The vaccine used monocyte-derived dendritic cells pulsed overnight with autologous tumor lysate.

Repertoires were generated with immunoSEQ multiplex PCR, while TCRdb's copy carries only in-frame clones and drops some. Of 99,000 or so clones in the sample, approximately 80% are singletons; the top ten hold 5.4%. Time point of the sample: after dendritic cell vaccination, including at tumor progression/relapse. This receptor was taken from a human donor with glioblastoma. Sequencing used blood, obtained after dendritic cell vaccination. V gene TRBV7-3 combines with J gene TRBJ2-1; a weak D match, TRBD2 (5 bases). The CDR3 loop is CASSRASGSSEQFF. The CDR3 DNA follows: TGTGCCAGCAGCAGGGCGAGCGGCTCTTCGGAGCAGTTCTTC. The whole variable domain, filled in from reference TRBV7-3 and TRBJ2-1, reads GAGVSQTPSNKVTEKGKYVELRCDPISGHTALYWYRQSLGQGPEFLIYFQGTGAADDSGLPNDRFFAVRPEGSVSTLKIQRTERGDSAVYLCASSRASGSSEQFFGPGTRLTVL.